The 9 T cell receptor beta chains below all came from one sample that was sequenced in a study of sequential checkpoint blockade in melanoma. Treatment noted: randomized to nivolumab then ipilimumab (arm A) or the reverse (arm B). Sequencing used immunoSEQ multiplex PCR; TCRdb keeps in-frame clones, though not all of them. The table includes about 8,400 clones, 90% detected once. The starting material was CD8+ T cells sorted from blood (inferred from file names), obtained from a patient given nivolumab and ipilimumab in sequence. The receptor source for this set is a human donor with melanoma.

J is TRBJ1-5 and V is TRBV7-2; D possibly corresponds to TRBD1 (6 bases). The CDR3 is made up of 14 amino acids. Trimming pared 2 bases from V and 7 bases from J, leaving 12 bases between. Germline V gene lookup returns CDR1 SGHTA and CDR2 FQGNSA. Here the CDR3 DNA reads TGTGCCAGCAGCTTAACACAGGGTTGGCAGCCCCAGCATTTT. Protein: CASSLTQGWQPQHF.

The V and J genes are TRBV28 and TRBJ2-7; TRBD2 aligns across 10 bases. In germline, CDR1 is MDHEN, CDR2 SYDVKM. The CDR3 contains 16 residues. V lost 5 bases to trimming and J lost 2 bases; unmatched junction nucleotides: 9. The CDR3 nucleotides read TGTGCCAGCAGTAAGCGGACTAGCGGACCAACCTACGAGCAGTACTTC. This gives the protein CASSKRTSGPTYEQYF.

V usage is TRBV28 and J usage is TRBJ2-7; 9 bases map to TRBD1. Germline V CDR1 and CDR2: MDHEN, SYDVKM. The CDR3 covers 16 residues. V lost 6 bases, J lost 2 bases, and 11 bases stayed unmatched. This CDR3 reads CASSPAGTGFTYEQYF. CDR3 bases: TGTGCCAGCAGCCCGGCCGGGACAGGGTTCACCTACGAGCAGTACTTC.

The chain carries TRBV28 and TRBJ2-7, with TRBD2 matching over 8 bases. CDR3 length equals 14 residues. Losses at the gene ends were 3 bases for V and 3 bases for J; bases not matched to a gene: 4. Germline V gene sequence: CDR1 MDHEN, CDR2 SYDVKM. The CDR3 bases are TGTGCCAGCAGTTTTACTAGCGGAGGCTACGAGCAGTACTTC. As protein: CASSFTSGGYEQYF. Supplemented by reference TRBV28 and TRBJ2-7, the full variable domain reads DVKVTQSSRYLVKRTGEKVFLECVQDMDHENMFWYRQDPGLGLRLIYFSYDVKMKEKGDIPEGYSVSREKKERFSLILESASTNQTSMYLCASSFTSGGYEQYFGPGTRLTVT.

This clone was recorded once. The CDR3: CASSSRTGGVAEAFF. CDR3 coding DNA: TGCGCCAGCAGCTCTAGGACAGGGGGCGTTGCTGAAGCTTTCTTT. The rearrangement links TRBV5-1 to TRBJ1-1; the match to TRBD1 covers 11 bases. This CDR3 comprises 15 residues. The V gene's germline CDR1 is SGHRS and CDR2 YFSETQ. Losses at the gene ends were 3 bases for V and 6 bases for J; bases not matched to a gene: 7.

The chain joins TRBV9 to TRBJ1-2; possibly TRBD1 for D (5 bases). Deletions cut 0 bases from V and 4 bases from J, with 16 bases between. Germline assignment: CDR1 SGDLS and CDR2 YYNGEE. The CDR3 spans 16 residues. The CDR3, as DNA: TGTGCCAGCAGCGTAGAGAAGGACACGCTGGCCTATGGCTACACCTTC. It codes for CASSVEKDTLAYGYTF.

The CDR3 here is CASTRTGALFVYEQYF. In nucleotides, the CDR3 is TGTGCCAGCACCCGGACAGGGGCCCTTTTTGTCTACGAGCAGTACTTC. V is TRBV27 and J is TRBJ2-7; 9 bases are shared with TRBD1. V dropped 7 bases and J dropped 3; count of bases not matched to a gene: 13. The CDR3 is made up of 16 amino acids. Germline loops: CDR1 MNHEY, CDR2 SMNVEV (reference sequence).

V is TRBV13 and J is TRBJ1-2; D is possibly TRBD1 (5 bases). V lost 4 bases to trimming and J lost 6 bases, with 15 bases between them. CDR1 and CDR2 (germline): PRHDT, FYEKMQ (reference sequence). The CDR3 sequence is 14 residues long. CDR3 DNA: TGTGCCAGCAGCTCCTCCCCGGGGGGGGATGGCTACACCTTC. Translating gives CASSSSPGGDGYTF.

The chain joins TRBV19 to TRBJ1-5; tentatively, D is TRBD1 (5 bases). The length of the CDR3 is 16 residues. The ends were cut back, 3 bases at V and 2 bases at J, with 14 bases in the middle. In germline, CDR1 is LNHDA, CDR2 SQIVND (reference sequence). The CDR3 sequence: CASSIGRRGGNQPQHF. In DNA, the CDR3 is TGTGCCAGTAGTATTGGGAGGAGGGGCGGCAATCAGCCCCAGCATTTT.